These 3 T cell receptor beta chains came from one sample sequenced in a study of shared clonotypes between healthy human individuals. The protocol was immunoSEQ multiplex PCR, while the TCRdb copy is restricted to in-frame clones and leaves out a portion. The sample comprises about 2.2 million clones, about 92% of which are singletons, and 1.5% to 2% rests with the top ten. CD45RO-negative, CCR7-selected cells formed the naive CD8 fraction, which excluded terminally differentiated effector memory CD45RA+ cells. Specimen: naive CD8+ T cells from PBMCs. The receptors come from a man aged 18 to 35 in good health. Some clones in this sample may be carry-over from other donors' samples.

The chain couples TRBV28 to TRBJ2-3; 10 bases match TRBD2. Germline values: CDR1 MDHEN, CDR2 SYDVKM. The CDR3 contains 18 residues. The V and J ends lost 7 bases and 1 base, in that order; junction bases with no gene match: 14. CDR3 residues: CASTQTSGPSEGTDTQYF. For the CDR3, the DNA is TGTGCCAGCACCCAGACTAGCGGGCCTTCCGAGGGCACAGATACGCAGTATTTT.

The DNA of the CDR3 is TGTGCCAGCAGCCCGTCCCGTTGGGGACAGCTAAACACTGAAGCTTTCTTT. Amino acid sequence: CASSPSRWGQLNTEAFF. The gene calls are TRBV7-6 and TRBJ1-1; 7 bases are a match to TRBD1. Germline V gives CDR1 SGHVS, CDR2 FNYEAQ. V shed 5 bases and J 2 bases; nucleotides not matched to a gene: 14. CDR3 size: 17 residues.

The chain couples TRBV19 to TRBJ2-2; D gene unclear. Germline V gene data show CDR1 as LNHDA and CDR2 as SQIVND (reference sequence). Trimming left V 3 bases short and J 6 bases short, with 5 bases between. This CDR3 contains 12 residues. The CDR3 DNA is TGTGCCAGTAGTATTTTGTCCGGGGAGCTGTTTTTT. This encodes CASSILSGELFF.